The next 16 T cell receptor beta chains were all read from a single sample in a study of cytomegalovirus exposure and HLA in healthy donors. The PCR had 60 Vbeta and 13 Jbeta primers. Some clones are missing from TCRdb's copy, which holds only in-frame ones; the method was immunoSEQ multiplex PCR. The sample records some 140,000 clones, around three quarters being singletons. Sequencing was carried out using PBMCs. The source of these receptors is a man aged 18-30 years in good health and CMV-seronegative.

The chain recombines TRBV27 with TRBJ1-6, with a weak D call TRBD1 (6 bases). The germline CDR1 and CDR2 sequences are MNHEY and SMNVEV (reference sequence). The CDR3 loop spans 14 amino acids. V dropped 6 bases and J dropped 9 bases, with 15 bases sitting between them. Here the CDR3 DNA reads TGTGCCAGCAGCCTGAGTTGGGGGCTTTCACCCCTCCACTTT. Amino acid sequence: CASSLSWGLSPLHF.

The rearrangement links TRBV19 to TRBJ1-5; 9 nucleotides match TRBD1. V was pared by 6 bases and J by 4 bases, with 16 bases of the junction left unmatched. CDR1 is LNHDA, CDR2 SQIVND, per germline (reference sequence). This CDR3 is built from 18 residues. The CDR3 sequence is CASRRQPGQGFGNQPQHF. The CDR3 bases are TGTGCCAGTAGGCGACAGCCGGGACAGGGTTTCGGTAATCAGCCCCAGCATTTT. Based on the CDR3 plus reference TRBV19 and TRBJ1-5, the full variable domain is DGGITQSPKYLFRKEGQNVTLSCEQNLNHDAMYWYRQDPGQGLRLIYYSQIVNDFQKGDIAEGYSVSREKKESFPLTVTSAQKNPTAFYLCASRRQPGQGFGNQPQHFGDGTRLSIL.

This clone was picked up a small number of times. The J gene is TRBJ1-2, the V gene TRBV5-6; perhaps TRBD1 as D (6 bases). Germline lookup yields CDR1 SGHDT and CDR2 YYEEEE. The CDR3 covers 13 residues. The V end was cut by 5 bases, the J end by 6 bases, with 14 bases between. CDR3 DNA: TGTGCCAGCAGATCAGCAGGGGTTCATGGCTACACCTTC. Residues: CASRSAGVHGYTF. Looking up the rest from reference TRBV5-6 and TRBJ1-2 gives the full variable domain: DAGVTQSPTHLIKTRGQQVTLRCSPKSGHDTVSWYQQALGQGPQFIFQYYEEEERQRGNFPDRFSGHQFPNYSSELNVNALLLGDSALYLCASRSAGVHGYTFGSGTRLTVV.

The rearrangement links TRBV6-1 to TRBJ1-1; possibly TRBD1 for D (5 bases). With 5 bases removed from V and 1 base from J, the gap between germline ends came to 14 bases. Germline-derived CDR1 and CDR2 are MNHNS and SASEGT. The CDR3 has 15 amino acids. This chain's CDR3 is CASSLRVLANTEAFF. The DNA of the CDR3 is TGTGCCAGCAGTCTCAGGGTTTTAGCGAACACTGAAGCTTTCTTT.

The chain employs TRBV27 and TRBJ2-3; 10 bases agree with TRBD1. This CDR3 has 15 residues. V was clipped by 3 bases and J by 4 bases; unmatched bases: 4. Per the germline V gene, CDR1 is MNHEY and CDR2 is SMNVEV (reference sequence). CDR3 coding DNA: TGTGCCAGCAGTTTGGGGACAGGGGTAGCAGATACGCAGTATTTT. Residues: CASSLGTGVADTQYF.

The rearrangement uses TRBV30 and TRBJ2-3, with D possibly matching TRBD2 (7 bases). From germline, CDR1 is GTSNPN and CDR2 SVGIG (reference sequence). Trimming left V 4 bases short and J 5 bases short, with 16 bases between. The CDR3 runs 14 residues. CDR3 nucleotide sequence: TGTGCCTGGAACACAGGGTGGGGGGGAGATACGCAGTATTTT. Its translation is CAWNTGWGGDTQYF.

The V and J genes are TRBV7-9 and TRBJ1-3; tentative D call: TRBD1 (5 bases). The CDR3 loop spans 16 amino acids. Germline-derived CDR1 and CDR2 are SEHNR and FQNEAQ (reference sequence). Between the trimmed V and J ends, which lost 2 bases and 1 base, there was a span of 12 bases. The chain's CDR3 is CASSLSPRASGNTIYF. CDR3 in DNA: TGTGCCAGCAGCTTATCGCCCAGGGCATCTGGAAACACCATATATTTT.

The genes are TRBV6-4 and TRBJ2-3; 9 bases are shared with TRBD2. J was trimmed by 2 bases and V by 0 bases; bases with no gene match: 3. CDR1 and CDR2 from the germline V gene are MRHNA and SNTAGT. This CDR3 spans 16 amino acids. CDR3: CASSDSQRGDTDTQYF. The CDR3 nucleotides read TGTGCCAGCAGTGACTCACAGCGGGGGGACACAGATACGCAGTATTTT.

The V call is TRBV7-9, the J call TRBJ1-1; the match to TRBD1 covers 7 bases. V lost 6 bases to trimming and J lost 6 bases; unmatched junction nucleotides: 7. The CDR3 consists of 13 residues. The germline gives CDR1 SEHNR, CDR2 FQNEAQ (reference sequence). CDR3 nucleotide sequence: TGTGCCAGCAGACCTCAGGGGGATCCTGAAGCTTTCTTT. Translation: CASRPQGDPEAFF.

This clone was seen more than once but under ten times. The J gene is TRBJ2-7, the V gene TRBV5-1, with D possibly matching TRBD1 (6 bases). The CDR3 sequence is 14 residues long. CDR1 is SGHRS, CDR2 YFSETQ, per germline. V was clipped by 4 bases and J by 5 bases, with 16 bases between them. CDR3 sequence reads: CASSPVTGNHEQYF. The CDR3 nucleotides are TGCGCCAGCAGCCCCGTCACAGGGAACCACGAGCAGTACTTC.

CDR3 sequence reads: CATSRDFIATGIEQYF. The CDR3, as DNA: TGTGCCACCAGCAGAGATTTCATCGCGACAGGGATCGAGCAGTACTTC. The chain combines TRBV15 with TRBJ2-7, with TRBD1 matching 7 bases. The germline gives CDR1 LNHNV, CDR2 YYDKDF (reference sequence). Germline trimming cut 0 bases from V and 6 bases from J; bases unmatched to any gene: 11. The CDR3 sequence is 16 residues long.

This chain links TRBV6-5 with TRBJ1-1; D may be TRBD1 (5 bases). The germline CDR1 and CDR2 sequences are MNHEY and SVGAGI. This CDR3 comprises 14 residues. Deletions cut 7 bases from V and 1 base from J, with 13 bases between. This CDR3 reads CASKWGVGNTEAFF. CDR3 bases: TGTGCCAGCAAATGGGGGGTGGGGAACACTGAAGCTTTCTTT.

This chain joins TRBV18 and TRBJ1-1; no reliable D call. Germline CDR1 KGHSH, CDR2 LQKENI. CDR3 length: 14 residues. V lost 4 bases, J lost 1 base, and 10 bases lay in between. CDR3 sequence reads: CASSREGSNTEAFF. CDR3 in DNA: TGTGCCAGCTCACGAGAGGGTTCGAACACTGAAGCTTTCTTT.

The chain links TRBV30 to TRBJ2-7; D possibly corresponds to TRBD1 (6 bases). Germline CDR1 GTSNPN, CDR2 SVGIG (reference sequence). This CDR3 region has 11 residues. This chain's CDR3 is CAIGQSYEQYF. The CDR3, as DNA: TGTGCGATTGGACAGTCCTACGAGCAGTACTTC.

This sequence joins TRBV16 and TRBJ2-1, with D maybe TRBD1 (5 bases). CDR1 and CDR2 from the germline V gene are KGHSY and FQNENV. This CDR3 region has 11 residues. V lost 6 bases and J lost 7, with 7 bases in between. The CDR3 loop is CASRRTNEQFF. The CDR3 DNA is TGTGCCAGCAGACGGACAAATGAGCAGTTCTTC.

The chain uses TRBV6-6 and TRBJ1-2; 7 bases fit TRBD1. V was clipped by 6 bases and J by 8 bases; unmatched bases: 9. The CDR3 loop spans 13 amino acids. Germline CDR1 reads MNHNY; CDR2 reads SVGAGI (reference sequence). Here the CDR3 DNA reads TGTGCCAGCAGGGTAGGGGGCATGGGCGGCTACACCTTC. This sequence encodes CASRVGGMGGYTF.